This TCR beta chain was captured in a study of T-cell memory formation after mild COVID-19. This clonotype was seen a handful of times. TCRdb itself ran the 5' RACE reads through MiXCR, one entry per CDR3 protein. The table includes hundreds of thousands of distinct CDR3 sequences, more than 20% detected once. The germline V gene encodes CDR1 PRHDT and CDR2 FYEKMQ (reference sequence). CDR3 size: 14 residues. With 4 bases clipped from V and 4 bases from J, the junction kept 5 bases outside the gene matches. The sequenced sample was PBMCs or a T cell subset sorted from them (not recorded which). This TCR derives from an adult woman who had mild COVID-19 (a few samples of this study predate the infection). Cell type and time point are not known. The chain has TRBV13 and TRBJ2-5; 8 bases fit TRBD2. The CDR3 sequence is CASSSGTRRETQYF. CDR3 bases: TGTGCCAGCAGCTCCGGGACTAGGAGAGAGACCCAGTACTTC.